The 11 T cell receptor beta chains given below trace back to one sample, sequenced in a study of shared clonotypes between healthy human individuals. TCRdb's table, derived via immunoSEQ multiplex PCR, lists solely in-frame clones and lacks some. The sample has over 2 million clones, about 95% seen once. Specimen: naive CD4+ T cells sorted from blood. The subset denotes: CD45RA+ positively selected. The receptors originated from a man in his late teens or twenties in good health.

The genes are TRBV5-4 and TRBJ2-1; D not resolved. Germline CDR1 reads SGHNT; CDR2 reads YYREEE (reference sequence). The CDR3 has 15 amino acids. V was clipped by 4 bases and J by 0 bases, with 11 bases between them. CDR3 loop: CASSLERSSYNEQFF. The CDR3 region has the DNA TGTGCCAGCAGCCTCGAGAGGAGCTCCTACAATGAGCAGTTCTTC. The full variable domain, its missing parts supplied by reference TRBV5-4 and TRBJ2-1, is ETGVTQSPTHLIKTRGQQVTLRCSSQSGHNTVSWYQQALGQGPQFIFQYYREEENGRGNFPPRFSGLQFPNYSSELNVNALELDDSALYLCASSLERSSYNEQFFGPGTRLTVL.

The V call is TRBV19, the J call TRBJ2-1, with 8 bases that match TRBD2. After removal of 1 base from V and 0 bases from J, the junction contained 11 bases not matched to a gene. Germline CDR1 LNHDA, CDR2 SQIVND (reference sequence). The CDR3 is made up of 19 amino acids. CDR3 protein: CASSIGRDKRGSSYNEQFF. CDR3 nucleotide sequence: TGTGCCAGTAGTATAGGTAGGGATAAGCGGGGGAGCTCCTACAATGAGCAGTTCTTC.

This chain connects TRBV6-1 to TRBJ1-5; TRBD1 matches 7 bases. The length of the CDR3 is 14 residues. CDR1 and CDR2 from the germline V gene are MNHNS and SASEGT. V lost 7 bases, J lost 4 bases, and 7 bases stayed unmatched. CDR3 DNA sequence: TGTGCCAGCACTCAGACAGGGATTAATCAGCCCCAGCATTTT. Amino acids: CASTQTGINQPQHF.

This sequence joins TRBV5-1 and TRBJ1-4; D not certain. V was shortened by 5 bases and J by 6 bases, with 11 bases between the two germline ends. The CDR3 consists of 13 residues. CDR1 is SGHRS and CDR2 is YFSETQ in the germline V gene. CDR3 sequence (DNA): TGCGCCAGCAGTGCCCTTAGGGATGAAAAACTGTTTTTT. The encoded protein is CASSALRDEKLFF.

This clone appeared once. The chain has TRBV25-1 and TRBJ1-2, with 10 bases matching TRBD1. V lost 7 bases to trimming and J lost 8 bases; unmatched junction nucleotides: 7. CDR3 length equals 13 residues. Per germline, CDR1 MGHDK and CDR2 SYGVNS. Here the CDR3 reads CASTAGQGRGYTF. The CDR3 coding sequence is TGTGCCAGCACCGCGGGACAGGGGAGGGGCTACACCTTC.

The chain joins TRBV30 to TRBJ1-2; TRBD1 aligns across 8 bases. V trimming: 1 base; J trimming: 0 bases; junction bases outside the gene matches: 1. Per the germline V gene, CDR1 is GTSNPN and CDR2 is SVGIG (reference sequence). This CDR3 is built from 14 residues. DNA for the CDR3: TGTGCCTGGAGTGGACAGGGGACTAACTATGGCTACACCTTC. Its translation is CAWSGQGTNYGYTF.

V gene TRBV2 combines with J gene TRBJ2-5, with 8 positions matching TRBD2. The CDR3 spans 13 residues. Germline loops: CDR1 SNHLY, CDR2 FYNNEI. The ends lost 7 bases at V and 3 bases at J; junction bases unmatched: 4. Here the CDR3 reads CASIRGGKETQYF. The DNA of the CDR3 is TGTGCCAGCATTCGGGGGGGTAAAGAGACCCAGTACTTC. The variable domain in full, completed from reference TRBV2 and TRBJ2-5, reads EPEVTQTPSHQVTQMGQEVILRCVPISNHLYFYWYRQILGQKVEFLVSFYNNEISEKSEIFDDQFSVERPDGSNFTLKIRSTKLEDSAMYFCASIRGGKETQYFGPGTRLLVL.

The rearrangement uses TRBV28 and TRBJ1-2, with 9 bases matching TRBD1. Germline V CDR1 and CDR2: MDHEN, SYDVKM. Trimming at V came to 6 bases and at J to 6 bases, leaving 5 bases not matched to a gene. CDR3 length equals 13 residues. CDR3 DNA: TGTGCCAGCAGAACGACAGGGGGTGATGGCTACACCTTC. Its translation is CASRTTGGDGYTF.

The chain joins TRBV6-5 to TRBJ2-7; D is unclear. V was cut by 3 bases and J by 2 bases, with 11 bases left in between. Germline V lookup: CDR1 MNHEY, CDR2 SVGAGI. The CDR3 is 14 residues long. Here the CDR3 reads CASSYSLTPYEQYF. The CDR3 DNA is TGTGCCAGCAGTTATTCCCTTACTCCCTACGAGCAGTACTTC.

The chain recombines TRBV28 with TRBJ1-1; no clear D. Germline V gene lookup returns CDR1 MDHEN and CDR2 SYDVKM. Trimming took off 0 bases at V and 11 bases at J, with 10 bases between the two ends. The length of the CDR3 is 12 residues. This chain's CDR3 is CASSLWNGFAFF. DNA of the CDR3: TGTGCCAGCAGTTTATGGAATGGGTTTGCTTTCTTT.

The gene calls are TRBV19 and TRBJ1-5; weak D call: TRBD1 (6 bases). Per the germline V gene, CDR1 is LNHDA and CDR2 is SQIVND (reference sequence). Between the trimmed V and J ends, which lost 6 bases and 2 bases, there was a span of 14 bases. The CDR3 is 15 amino acids. The CDR3 is CASREGGFGNQPQHF. CDR3 nucleotide sequence: TGTGCCAGTAGGGAGGGGGGTTTTGGCAATCAGCCCCAGCATTTT.